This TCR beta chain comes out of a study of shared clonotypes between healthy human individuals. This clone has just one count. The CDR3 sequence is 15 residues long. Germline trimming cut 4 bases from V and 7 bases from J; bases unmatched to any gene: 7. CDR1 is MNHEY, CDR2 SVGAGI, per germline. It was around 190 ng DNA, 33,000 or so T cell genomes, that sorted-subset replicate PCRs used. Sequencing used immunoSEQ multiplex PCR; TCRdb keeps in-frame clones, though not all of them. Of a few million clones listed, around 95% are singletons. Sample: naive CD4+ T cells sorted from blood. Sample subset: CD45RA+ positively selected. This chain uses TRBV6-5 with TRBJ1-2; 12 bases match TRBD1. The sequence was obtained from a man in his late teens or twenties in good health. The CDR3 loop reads CASSSQGQGAGGYTF. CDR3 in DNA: TGTGCCAGCAGTTCCCAGGGACAGGGGGCCGGTGGCTACACCTTC.